A single T cell receptor (beta chain) is shown here with its context. The antigen is unknown. PCR was performed a second time for about 7 to 11 cycles using a sample-barcoded 5' primer and a J-beta primer mix. TCRdb reprocessed the 5' RACE reads via MiXCR and lists one record per CDR3 protein. The sample gives some 1.5 million distinct CDR3 sequences, approximately 43% of which show up once; 4% is in the top ten. This record comes from a study of blood T cells in healthy people across ages. Findings and limits, study-wide: Diversity estimates from one million T cells were considered underestimates. There were more naive CD4+ cells and higher diversity in long-lived donors than in aged donors.

The V end was cut by 1 base, the J end by 6 bases, with 10 bases between. Germline V gene data show CDR1 as LNHNV and CDR2 as YYDKDF (reference sequence). The CDR3 has 13 amino acids. The sequencing sample was made of blood. This chain links TRBV15 with TRBJ2-7; D unclear. This TCR was recovered from a woman younger than 30 in good health. In nucleotides, the CDR3 is TGTGCCACCAGCAGAGGCGGTCGTGTCGAGCAGTACTTC. Translation: CATSRGGRVEQYF.